The next 17 T cell receptor beta chains were all read from a single sample in a study of Graves' ophthalmopathy and Graves' hyperthyroidism. Amplified TCR beta CDR3 regions were obtained using RNA transcripts as template. RT-PCR with HTBI primers came first, then second-round multiplex PCR. TCRdb reanalysed the multiplex PCR reads using MiXCR and keeps one entry per CDR3 protein. Of about 220,000 distinct CDR3 sequences detected, around a fifth appear once; the ten largest clones hold around two fifths. Source material: peripheral blood. These receptors were collected from a woman between 50 and 59 years old with Graves' ophthalmopathy.

This clonotype was observed at least ten times. CDR3 bases: TGCAGTGCTAGAGACAGGGACTATGGCTACACCTTC. This translates into CSARDRDYGYTF. The J gene is TRBJ1-2, the V gene TRBV20-1; the D gene is possibly TRBD1 (5 bases). V was clipped by 0 bases and J by 3 bases, with 5 bases between them. The CDR3 totals 12 residues. Looked up from germline, CDR1 is DFQATT and CDR2 is SNEGSKA (reference sequence).

This clonotype occurred many times. The V call is TRBV11-2, the J call TRBJ2-5; D is perhaps TRBD2 (7 bases). Per the germline V gene, CDR1 is SGHAT and CDR2 is FQNNGV. CDR3 size: 13 residues. The V gene lost 2 bases and the J gene lost 4 bases, with 8 bases spanning the gap. CDR3 protein: CASSLRGAETQYF. For the CDR3, the DNA is TGTGCCAGCAGCTTACGGGGGGCAGAGACCCAGTACTTC.

There are many counts of this clonotype. The chain combines TRBV6-5 with TRBJ2-7; the match to TRBD2 covers 8 bases. V shed 2 bases and J 4 bases; nucleotides not matched to a gene: 7. In germline, CDR1 is MNHEY, CDR2 SVGAGI. This CDR3 is 15 amino acids long. Here the CDR3 reads CASSYGGGGPYEQYF. CDR3 nucleotides: TGTGCCAGCAGTTACGGTGGCGGGGGGCCGTACGAGCAGTACTTC.

This clonotype was counted ten times or more. The chain joins TRBV7-9 to TRBJ2-4; D may be TRBD2 (6 bases). Germline V CDR1 and CDR2: SEHNR, FQNEAQ (reference sequence). Between the trimmed V and J ends, which lost 8 bases and 0 bases, there was a span of 14 bases. The CDR3 loop spans 15 amino acids. DNA of the CDR3: TGTGCCAGCTCGGACGGACTATTAGCCAAAAACATTCAGTACTTC. Its translation: CASSDGLLAKNIQYF. Full variable domain (rest looked up from reference TRBV7-9 and TRBJ2-4): DTGVSQNPRHKITKRGQNVTFRCDPISEHNRLYWYRQTLGQGPEFLTYFQNEAQLEKSRLLSDRFSAERPKGSFSTLEIQRTEQGDSAMYLCASSDGLLAKNIQYFGAGTRLSVL.

The genes are TRBV9 and TRBJ2-5; no definite D call. The CDR3 runs to 15 residues. V gave up 0 bases and J gave up 0 bases, with 9 bases separating them. Germline lookup yields CDR1 SGDLS and CDR2 YYNGEE. The CDR3 is CASSVALEYQETQYF. The CDR3 nucleotides are TGTGCCAGCAGCGTAGCTCTAGAGTACCAAGAGACCCAGTACTTC. Using reference TRBV9 and TRBJ2-5 for the parts outside the CDR3, the full variable domain is DSGVTQTPKHLITATGQRVTLRCSPRSGDLSVYWYQQSLDQGLQFLIQYYNGEERAKGNILERFSAQQFPDLHSELNLSSLELGDSALYFCASSVALEYQETQYFGPGTRLLVL.

This clonotype has ten or more counts. V usage is TRBV11-2 and J usage is TRBJ1-3; D is ambiguous. V was clipped by 0 bases and J by 0 bases, with 6 bases between them. Germline V gene lookup returns CDR1 SGHAT and CDR2 FQNNGV. This CDR3 contains 15 residues. CDR3 sequence (DNA): TGTGCCAGCAGCTTAGAGTGGGGCTCTGGAAACACCATATATTTT. Amino acid sequence: CASSLEWGSGNTIYF.

This clonotype was detected many times. The chain joins TRBV5-1 to TRBJ2-2; D unclear. The CDR3 totals 14 residues. Trimming shortened V by 0 bases and J by 6 bases, and 9 bases separated the two germline ends. Germline lookup yields CDR1 SGHRS and CDR2 YFSETQ. The CDR3 DNA reads as TGCGCCAGCAGCTTGGCCCAACCCCCCGGGGAGCTGTTTTTT. Its protein product is CASSLAQPPGELFF.

There are many counts of this clonotype. The chain joins TRBV28 to TRBJ1-2; TRBD1 matches 7 bases. The CDR3 is 15 amino acids. Germline V lookup: CDR1 MDHEN, CDR2 SYDVKM. Trimming removed 7 bases from V and 2 bases from J; junction bases left unmatched: 10. In nucleotides, the CDR3 is TGTGCCAGCAACCCCCGGGACAGAATAAACTATGGCTACACCTTC. It yields the protein CASNPRDRINYGYTF.

This clonotype showed up many times. The chain employs TRBV28 and TRBJ1-5; no firm D call. The V end lost 5 bases, the J end lost 1 base, and 6 bases lay between the germline ends. The germline gives CDR1 MDHEN, CDR2 SYDVKM. The CDR3 consists of 13 residues. In DNA, the CDR3 is TGTGCCAGCAGTAGAACCAGCAATCAGCCCCAGCATTTT. Translated, it gives CASSRTSNQPQHF.

In its sample, this clonotype was seen many times. DNA of the CDR3: TGTGCCAGCATGAGGGGGAGCAATCAGCCCCAGCATTTT. This encodes CASMRGSNQPQHF. The J gene is TRBJ1-5, the V gene TRBV6-1; the D gene is possibly TRBD1 (6 bases). This CDR3 is 13 amino acids long. The V end lost 7 bases, the J end lost 1 base, and 8 bases lay between the germline ends. Germline assignment: CDR1 MNHNS and CDR2 SASEGT.

This clonotype was seen many times. The chain is built from TRBV7-9 and TRBJ2-7; D ambiguous. The length of the CDR3 is 13 residues. The germline gives CDR1 SEHNR, CDR2 FQNEAQ (reference sequence). Trimming stripped 1 base from V and 3 bases from J, with 7 bases between. The CDR3 is CASSLGSVYEQYF. CDR3 coding DNA: TGTGCCAGCAGCTTAGGGTCGGTCTACGAGCAGTACTTC.

This clonotype has ten or more counts. The chain is built from TRBV12-3 or TRBV12-4 and TRBJ1-1; D unclear. Trimming removed 3 bases at V and 10 bases at J, with 9 bases between. This CDR3 spans 11 amino acids. This CDR3 reads CASSLEGRAFF. CDR3 bases: TGTGCCAGCAGTTTGGAGGGAAGAGCTTTCTTT.

This clonotype was seen many times. V is TRBV6-5 and J is TRBJ1-2; TRBD1 aligns across 7 bases. V shed 4 bases and J 5 bases; nucleotides not matched to a gene: 7. Germline V gives CDR1 MNHEY, CDR2 SVGAGI. The CDR3 sequence is 14 residues long. The CDR3 reads CASSSTGTAYGYTF. DNA of the CDR3: TGTGCCAGCAGTTCTACCGGGACAGCGTATGGCTACACCTTC.

This clonotype was picked up many times. The chain carries TRBV12-3 or TRBV12-4 and TRBJ2-6; D remains ambiguous. V lost 6 bases to trimming and J lost 2 bases, with 17 bases between them. CDR3 length equals 17 residues. The CDR3 coding sequence is TGTGCCAGCAGCCAGTTGGGCGTCGCTACTGGGGCCAACGTCCTGACTTTC. It translates to CASSQLGVATGANVLTF.

This clonotype appeared many times. The chain links TRBV20-1 to TRBJ2-7; D possibly matches TRBD1 or TRBD2 (5 bases each). Germline CDR1 is DFQATT and CDR2 is SNEGSKA (reference sequence). This CDR3 contains 13 residues. The germline V and J ends were trimmed by 0 bases and 6 bases, with 12 bases remaining between them. The CDR3 here is CSARDRAGGEQYF. The CDR3 DNA reads as TGCAGTGCTAGAGATAGGGCTGGGGGCGAGCAGTACTTC.

This clonotype was counted at least ten times. This sequence joins TRBV24-1 and TRBJ1-1; 10 bases align to TRBD1. The CDR3 loop spans 13 amino acids. J lost 4 bases, V lost 7 bases, and 2 bases had no gene match. Germline-derived CDR1 and CDR2 are KGHDR and SFDVKD. This CDR3 is CATSRQGATEAFF. Written as DNA, the CDR3 is TGTGCCACCAGCAGACAGGGGGCCACTGAAGCTTTCTTT.

This clonotype showed up just a few times. The chain uses TRBV6-5 and TRBJ2-7; 8 nucleotides agree with TRBD1. From germline, CDR1 is MNHEY and CDR2 SVGAGI. With V trimmed by 4 bases and J by 6 bases, 8 bases remained unmatched. This CDR3 has 14 amino acids. The CDR3 loop is CASSFGTGFGEQYF. In DNA form, the CDR3 reads TGTGCCAGCAGTTTCGGGACAGGTTTCGGCGAGCAGTACTTC.